The 21 T cell receptor beta chains below all came from one sample that was sequenced in a study of graft-versus-host responses after intestinal transplantation. The repertoire was sequenced with immunoSEQ multiplex PCR; TCRdb's copy has only in-frame clones and lacks some. The table has about 70,000 clones, approximately 94% seen once. The antigens for these receptors are not known. The starting material was unstimulated CD8+ T cells sorted from spleen or lymph node cells, obtained before intestinal transplant. These receptors all come from a human donor who received an intestinal transplant.

The rearrangement uses TRBV4-1 and TRBJ1-2; 7 bases agree with TRBD1. V trimming: 3 bases; J trimming: 2 bases; junction bases outside the gene matches: 12. The CDR3 covers 17 residues. Germline loops: CDR1 MGHRA, CDR2 YSYEKL. The CDR3 DNA sequence: TGCGCCAGCAGCCAGTACCCGCCCCGGGACAGAAACTATGGCTACACCTTC. Amino acids: CASSQYPPRDRNYGYTF.

The rearrangement joins TRBV7-9 to TRBJ2-2, with 7 bases identical to TRBD1. The length of the CDR3 is 16 residues. V dropped 2 bases and J dropped 1; count of bases not matched to a gene: 4. Germline lookup yields CDR1 SEHNR and CDR2 FQNEAQ (reference sequence). This chain's CDR3 is CASSLLWDRNTGELFF. The CDR3, as DNA: TGTGCCAGCAGCTTATTGTGGGACAGGAACACCGGGGAGCTGTTTTTT.

DNA of the CDR3: TGCGCCAGCAGCCTTAGGGGGGCCCCTGGCTACACCTTC. It specifies CASSLRGAPGYTF. The V and J genes are TRBV4-1 and TRBJ1-2; the D gene is possibly TRBD1 (6 bases). The CDR3 is 13 amino acids. V gave up 4 bases and J gave up 7 bases, with 13 bases separating them. From germline, CDR1 is MGHRA and CDR2 YSYEKL.

The chain carries TRBV19 and TRBJ1-1; D is uncertain. This CDR3 has 14 amino acids. V was clipped by 1 base and J by 1 base, with 7 bases between them. CDR1 is LNHDA, CDR2 SQIVND, per germline (reference sequence). CDR3 protein: CASSIGLRNTEAFF. As DNA, the CDR3 is TGTGCCAGTAGTATAGGGCTGAGGAACACTGAAGCTTTCTTT.

The chain uses TRBV27 and TRBJ2-7; 7 positions match TRBD2. This CDR3 is 14 amino acids long. The J segment lost 6 bases and the V segment lost 2 bases, leaving 7 bases of the junction unmatched. Looked up from germline, CDR1 is MNHEY and CDR2 is SMNVEV (reference sequence). CDR3 protein: CASSLRGRGREQYF. The CDR3 DNA follows: TGTGCCAGCAGTTTACGCGGGAGAGGGCGCGAGCAGTACTTC.

This chain connects TRBV7-8 to TRBJ1-1; 8 bases align to TRBD1. The germline CDR1 and CDR2 sequences are SGHVS and FQNEAQ. V trimming: 5 bases; J trimming: 4 bases; junction bases outside the gene matches: 6. The CDR3 consists of 14 residues. DNA for the CDR3: TGTGCCAGCAGCGAAACGACAGGGGCCACTGAAGCTTTCTTT. Translating it yields CASSETTGATEAFF. The whole variable domain, remainder taken from reference TRBV7-8 and TRBJ1-1, is GAGVSQSPRYKVAKRGQDVALRCDPISGHVSLFWYQQALGQGPEFLTYFQNEAQLDKSGLPSDRFFAERPEGSVSTLKIQRTQQEDSAVYLCASSETTGATEAFFGQGTRLTVV.

This chain links TRBV6-5 with TRBJ1-1, with a weak D call TRBD1 (5 bases). V lost 8 bases and J lost 7, with 17 bases in between. The CDR3 length is 13 residues. Germline loops: CDR1 MNHEY, CDR2 SVGAGI. CDR3 sequence: CASSGRVESEAFF. The CDR3 DNA reads TGTGCCAGCTCAGGCAGGGTGGAAAGTGAAGCTTTCTTT.

V gene TRBV19 combines with J gene TRBJ2-5; 8 bases line up with TRBD2. The J call may be mistaken, given a closer DNA end match to TRBJ2-7. The CDR3 runs 14 residues. In germline, CDR1 is LNHDA, CDR2 SQIVND (reference sequence). The CDR3 protein is CASSPRTSWHEQYF. CDR3 nucleotide sequence: TGTGCCAGTAGTCCTAGGACTAGCTGGCACGAGCAGTACTTC.

This chain connects TRBV5-6 to TRBJ1-5; possibly TRBD1 for D (5 bases). This CDR3 region has 14 residues. V lost 2 bases to trimming and J lost 3 bases, with 9 bases between them. The germline gives CDR1 SGHDT, CDR2 YYEEEE. The CDR3 DNA sequence: TGTGCCAGCAGCTTTGGGACGGCCAATCAGCCCCAGCATTTT. Encoded protein: CASSFGTANQPQHF.

This chain joins TRBV5-1 and TRBJ2-7, with TRBD2 matching 8 bases. Germline values: CDR1 SGHRS, CDR2 YFSETQ. With 0 bases clipped from V and 3 bases from J, the junction kept 5 bases outside the gene matches. CDR3 length: 15 amino acids. The DNA of the CDR3 is TGCGCCAGCAGCTTGGTGGCGGGAGGCTTCTACGAGCAGTACTTC. Its protein is CASSLVAGGFYEQYF.

The gene calls are TRBV5-1 and TRBJ2-1; D uncertain. Germline CDR1 and CDR2: SGHRS and YFSETQ. The CDR3 spans 15 residues. V dropped 0 bases and J dropped 2 bases, with 9 bases sitting between them. The CDR3 nucleotides are TGCGCCAGCAGCTTGGTACCAGTTACCTACAATGAGCAGTTCTTC. It is translated as CASSLVPVTYNEQFF. The complete variable domain, with remaining parts taken from reference TRBV5-1 and TRBJ2-1, reads KAGVTQTPRYLIKTRGQQVTLSCSPISGHRSVSWYQQTPGQGLQFLFEYFSETQRNKGNFPGRFSGRQFSNSRSEMNVSTLELGDSALYLCASSLVPVTYNEQFFGPGTRLTVL.

The V gene is TRBV7-2, the J gene TRBJ2-7, with D unclear. CDR1 is SGHTA and CDR2 is FQGNSA in the germline V gene. The CDR3 consists of 17 residues. V was shortened by 3 bases and J by 2 bases, with 20 bases between the two germline ends. DNA of the CDR3: TGTGCCAGCAGCTTGTATCAGCGCCCGCAACCTCCCTACGAGCAGTACTTC. Protein: CASSLYQRPQPPYEQYF.

The chain uses TRBV4-1 and TRBJ1-2; no clear D gene. The CDR3 runs to 17 residues. V was pared by 0 bases and J by 4 bases, with 18 bases between. CDR1 and CDR2 (germline): MGHRA, YSYEKL. The CDR3 spells CASSQELHGGLLYGYTF. CDR3 sequence (DNA): TGCGCCAGCAGCCAAGAGTTACACGGTGGTCTCCTCTATGGCTACACCTTC.

This chain links TRBV5-1 with TRBJ1-1; the match to TRBD1 covers 8 bases. Germline CDR1 reads SGHRS; CDR2 reads YFSETQ. The trim removed 0 bases at V and 0 bases at J, leaving 10 bases unmatched. The length of the CDR3 is 18 residues. CDR3 sequence: CASSLAQGARFVNTEAFF. CDR3 nucleotide sequence: TGCGCCAGCAGCTTGGCCCAGGGGGCGCGGTTTGTGAACACTGAAGCTTTCTTT. Full variable domain (remainder filled in from reference TRBV5-1 and TRBJ1-1): KAGVTQTPRYLIKTRGQQVTLSCSPISGHRSVSWYQQTPGQGLQFLFEYFSETQRNKGNFPGRFSGRQFSNSRSEMNVSTLELGDSALYLCASSLAQGARFVNTEAFFGQGTRLTVV.

The chain is built from TRBV7-6 and TRBJ2-2; D gene ambiguous. CDR1 and CDR2 (germline): SGHVS, FNYEAQ. With 5 bases removed from V and 4 bases from J, the gap between germline ends came to 11 bases. There are 14 residues in the CDR3. CDR3 protein: CASSPTGPTGELFF. The CDR3 DNA reads TGTGCCAGCAGCCCGACGGGCCCCACCGGGGAGCTGTTTTTT.

The chain recombines TRBV28 with TRBJ2-5; D remains unclear. The J call may be wrong; the DNA end is better matched by TRBJ2-7. Germline values: CDR1 MDHEN, CDR2 SYDVKM. The CDR3 length is 14 residues. This CDR3 reads CASSLADGWNEQYF. The CDR3 region has the DNA TGTGCCAGCAGTTTGGCAGACGGTTGGAACGAGCAGTACTTC.

This chain connects TRBV5-6 to TRBJ2-7; TRBD2 matches 9 bases. The germline CDR1 and CDR2 sequences are SGHDT and YYEEEE. The CDR3 contains 14 residues. V lost 5 bases, J lost 5 bases, and 8 bases stayed unmatched. The CDR3 here is CASREGLAPDEQYF. The CDR3, as DNA: TGTGCCAGCAGGGAGGGACTAGCACCCGACGAGCAGTACTTC.

Only one count was recorded for this clone. V and J are TRBV5-6 and TRBJ1-6; tentative D call: TRBD1 (5 bases). Trimming pared 4 bases from V and 6 bases from J, leaving 20 bases between. Germline V CDR1 and CDR2: SGHDT, YYEEEE. The CDR3 totals 17 residues. CDR3: CASSLVGQLPPNSPLHF. DNA of the CDR3: TGTGCCAGCAGCCTCGTGGGGCAGTTACCCCCTAATTCACCCCTCCACTTT.

The CDR3 DNA reads as TGCGCCAGCAGACTAGCGGCCAGAAGCTCCTACGAGCAGTACTTC. This sequence encodes CASRLAARSSYEQYF. The chain employs TRBV10-2 and TRBJ2-7; 8 nucleotides line up with TRBD2. This CDR3 comprises 15 residues. Trimming took 6 bases from V and 0 from J; bases not matched to a gene: 7. Germline CDR1 reads WSHSY; CDR2 reads SAAADI.

The chain recombines TRBV29-1 with TRBJ1-2; the D gene is possibly TRBD1 (6 bases). The germline V gene encodes CDR1 SQVTM and CDR2 ANQGSEA. The ends were cut back, 5 bases at V and 3 bases at J, with 16 bases in the middle. This CDR3 is built from 14 residues. The CDR3, as DNA: TGCAGCGTTCGCGAAGAGGACAGCTACTATGGCTACACCTTC. This translates into CSVREEDSYYGYTF.

The chain combines TRBV10-1 with TRBJ2-5; a possible D gene is TRBD2 (6 bases). The assigned J gene may be wrong: the sequence end matches TRBJ2-7 better. The CDR3 runs to 13 residues. Germline V gene sequence: CDR1 WNHNN, CDR2 SYGVQD (reference sequence). The CDR3 reads CASSEGEANEQYF. Here the CDR3 DNA reads TGCGCCAGCAGTGAAGGGGAGGCCAACGAGCAGTACTTC.